This entry describes one T cell receptor (beta chain). Its antigen remains unidentified. The CDR3 is 16 residues long. Germline V lookup: CDR1 SGHDT, CDR2 YYEEEE. Trimming removed 2 bases from V and 4 bases from J; junction bases left unmatched: 11. PCR used 60 Vbeta primers and 13 Jbeta primers. Repertoires were generated with immunoSEQ multiplex PCR, while TCRdb's copy carries only in-frame clones and drops some. The table includes over 140,000 clones, approximately 84% detected once. This sample is drawn from a study of cytomegalovirus exposure and HLA in healthy donors. Across the whole study: Within the Caucasian-associated ancestry cluster were roughly 82% of the approximately 390 genotyped donors.

Overall study results and limits: In an earlier analysis, in about 530 donors, most V segments appeared productive either ~87% or ~30% of the time. Associated with cytomegalovirus, according to the listing, were approximately 160 TCR beta chains.

The TCR originated in a man aged 25-45 years in good health and CMV-seropositive. This chain links TRBV5-6 with TRBJ2-5; TRBD2 aligns across 7 bases. The sequenced sample was PBMCs. This chain's CDR3 is CASSFPGTPGGETQYF. CDR3 DNA: TGTGCCAGCAGCTTCCCGGGGACCCCGGGGGGAGAGACCCAGTACTTC.